Sequencing of this T cell receptor (beta chain) was carried out in a study of T cells after yellow fever vaccination. From the 5' RACE reads, TCRdb called clonotypes with MiXCR, one entry per CDR3 protein. The sample yields approximately 160,000 distinct CDR3 sequences, approximately 6.2% seen once. Study results and caveats: Reappearing after the booster were most of the clones from primary vaccination (roughly 95% CD4, 88% CD8).

This clonotype was seen only a few times. The antigen remains undetermined. CDR3 length: 17 residues. With V trimmed by 1 base and J by 2 bases, 7 bases remained unmatched. Germline V lookup: CDR1 SGHVS, CDR2 FNYEAQ. This clonotype was obtained from a young man who received the YFV17D yellow fever vaccine. The V gene is TRBV7-6, the J gene TRBJ2-3; 9 bases are a match to TRBD2. The sample was CD4+ T cells sorted from PBMCs, taken on the day of the first yellow fever vaccination. CDR3 bases: TGTGCCAGCAGCTTAGGTTTGGTAGCGGGGGACACAGATACGCAGTATTTT. This translates into CASSLGLVAGDTDTQYF. The full variable domain, rest sourced from reference TRBV7-6 and TRBJ2-3, is GAGVSQSPRYKVTKRGQDVALRCDPISGHVSLYWYRQALGQGPEFLTYFNYEAQQDKSGLPNDRFSAERPEGSISTLTIQRTEQRDSAMYRCASSLGLVAGDTDTQYFGPGTRLTVL.